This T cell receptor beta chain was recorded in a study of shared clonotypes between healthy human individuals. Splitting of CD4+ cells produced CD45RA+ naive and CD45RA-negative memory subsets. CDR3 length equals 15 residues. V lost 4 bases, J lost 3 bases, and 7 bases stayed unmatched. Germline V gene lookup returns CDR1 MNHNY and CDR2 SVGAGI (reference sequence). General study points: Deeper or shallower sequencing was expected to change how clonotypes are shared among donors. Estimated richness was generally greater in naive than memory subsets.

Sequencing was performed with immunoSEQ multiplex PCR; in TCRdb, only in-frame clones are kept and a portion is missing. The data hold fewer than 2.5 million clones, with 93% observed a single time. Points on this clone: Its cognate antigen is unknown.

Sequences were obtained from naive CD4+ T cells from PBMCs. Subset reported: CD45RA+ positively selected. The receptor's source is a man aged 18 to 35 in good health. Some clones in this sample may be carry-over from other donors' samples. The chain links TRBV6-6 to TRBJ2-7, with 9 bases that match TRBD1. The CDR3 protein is CASSSPGQGDYEQYF. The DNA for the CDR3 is TGTGCCAGCAGTTCACCGGGACAGGGAGACTACGAGCAGTACTTC.